The T cell receptor (beta chain) described here comes from a study of CD8+ T cells in alopecia areata. Study-level points and caveats: Tofacitinib significantly lowered scalp clonality and expanded CD8+ clones among the top 100. Many of the expanded lesional clones endured in scalp and blood while on tofacitinib. Normal scalp showed lower clonality than lesional scalp, especially alopecia totalis/universalis.

As to this clone: Its target is not known.

V lost 3 bases, J lost 8 bases, and 20 bases lay in between. Germline-derived CDR1 and CDR2 are LNHNV and YYDKDF (reference sequence). This CDR3 spans 17 amino acids. Extracted RNA was reverse transcribed into cDNA, the sequencing template. Repertoires were generated with immunoSEQ multiplex PCR, while TCRdb's copy carries only in-frame clones and drops some. The data hold 90,000 to 120,000 clones, with roughly 84% observed a single time. Noted treatment: oral pan-JAK inhibitor, 5-10 mg twice daily. Sequencing was performed on CD8+ T cells sorted from blood, taken at week 24, from a patient treated with tofacitinib. The receptor was derived from a human donor with alopecia areata. The chain has TRBV15 and TRBJ1-6, with D hard to call. The chain's CDR3 is CATSSSTPPTGDSPLHF. The CDR3 coding sequence is TGTGCCACCAGCAGCTCTACACCCCCGACTGGAGATTCACCCCTCCACTTT.